This T cell receptor (beta chain) was observed in a study of T cell repertoires in cytomegalovirus infection. Remarks on this clonotype: Its specificity is not known.

V was clipped by 5 bases and J by 0 bases, with 10 bases between them. Germline CDR1 is KGHDR and CDR2 is SFDVKD. This CDR3 has 15 residues. One entry per CDR3 protein, called by TCRdb with MiXCR from the reads. Among hundreds of thousands of distinct CDR3 sequences listed, about a third were seen once. This clonotype was obtained from a human donor in good health (CMV status not recorded). Some clones in this sample may be carry-over from other donors' samples. This sample comprised cultured CD8+ T cells from PBMCs, obtained from culture after CMV antigen stimulation. The chain couples TRBV24-1 to TRBJ1-5; D remains unclear. In nucleotides, the CDR3 is TGTGCCACCAGTGCAGGCGAGGATAGCAATCAGCCCCAGCATTTT. This codes for CATSAGEDSNQPQHF.